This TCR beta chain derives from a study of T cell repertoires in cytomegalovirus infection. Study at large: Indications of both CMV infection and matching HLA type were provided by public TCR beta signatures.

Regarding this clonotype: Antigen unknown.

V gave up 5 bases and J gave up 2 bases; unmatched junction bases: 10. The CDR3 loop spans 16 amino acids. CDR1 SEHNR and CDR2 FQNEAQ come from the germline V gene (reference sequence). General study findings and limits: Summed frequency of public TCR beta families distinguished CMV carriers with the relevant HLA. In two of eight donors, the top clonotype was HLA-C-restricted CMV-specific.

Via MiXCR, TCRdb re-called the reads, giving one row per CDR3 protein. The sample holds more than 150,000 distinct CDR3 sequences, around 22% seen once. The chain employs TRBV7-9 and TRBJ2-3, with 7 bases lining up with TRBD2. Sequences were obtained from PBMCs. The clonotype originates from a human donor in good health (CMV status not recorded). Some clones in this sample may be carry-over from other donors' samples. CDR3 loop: CASSKQRGGATDTQYF. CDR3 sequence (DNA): TGTGCCAGCAGCAAGCAACGCGGGGGAGCCACAGATACGCAGTATTTT.